The clone carrying this T cell receptor (beta chain) was recorded only once. The antigen is not known. This sample is part of a study of STAT3 mutations in large granular lymphocyte leukemia. Study-wide results and caveats: Every T-LGLL patient had at least one immunodominant TCRbeta clonotype.

TCRdb's table, derived via immunoSEQ multiplex PCR, lists solely in-frame clones and lacks some. Altogether several thousand clones are present, roughly 59% being singletons, with the ten largest covering roughly 79%. CDR3 size: 17 residues. The V gene lost 2 bases and the J gene lost 0 bases, with 15 bases spanning the gap. Germline lookup yields CDR1 SGHNT and CDR2 YYREEE (reference sequence). The chain uses TRBV5-4 and TRBJ2-1; TRBD1 might be the D (6 bases). The sequencing input was peripheral blood mononuclear cells. The sequence was collected from a boy between 5 and 17 years old with T-cell large granular lymphocyte leukemia. Some clones in this sample may be carry-over from other donors' samples. CDR3 amino acids: CASSFLQGSSSYNEQFF. The DNA for the CDR3 is TGTGCCAGCAGCTTTCTGCAGGGGTCGAGCTCCTACAATGAGCAGTTCTTC.